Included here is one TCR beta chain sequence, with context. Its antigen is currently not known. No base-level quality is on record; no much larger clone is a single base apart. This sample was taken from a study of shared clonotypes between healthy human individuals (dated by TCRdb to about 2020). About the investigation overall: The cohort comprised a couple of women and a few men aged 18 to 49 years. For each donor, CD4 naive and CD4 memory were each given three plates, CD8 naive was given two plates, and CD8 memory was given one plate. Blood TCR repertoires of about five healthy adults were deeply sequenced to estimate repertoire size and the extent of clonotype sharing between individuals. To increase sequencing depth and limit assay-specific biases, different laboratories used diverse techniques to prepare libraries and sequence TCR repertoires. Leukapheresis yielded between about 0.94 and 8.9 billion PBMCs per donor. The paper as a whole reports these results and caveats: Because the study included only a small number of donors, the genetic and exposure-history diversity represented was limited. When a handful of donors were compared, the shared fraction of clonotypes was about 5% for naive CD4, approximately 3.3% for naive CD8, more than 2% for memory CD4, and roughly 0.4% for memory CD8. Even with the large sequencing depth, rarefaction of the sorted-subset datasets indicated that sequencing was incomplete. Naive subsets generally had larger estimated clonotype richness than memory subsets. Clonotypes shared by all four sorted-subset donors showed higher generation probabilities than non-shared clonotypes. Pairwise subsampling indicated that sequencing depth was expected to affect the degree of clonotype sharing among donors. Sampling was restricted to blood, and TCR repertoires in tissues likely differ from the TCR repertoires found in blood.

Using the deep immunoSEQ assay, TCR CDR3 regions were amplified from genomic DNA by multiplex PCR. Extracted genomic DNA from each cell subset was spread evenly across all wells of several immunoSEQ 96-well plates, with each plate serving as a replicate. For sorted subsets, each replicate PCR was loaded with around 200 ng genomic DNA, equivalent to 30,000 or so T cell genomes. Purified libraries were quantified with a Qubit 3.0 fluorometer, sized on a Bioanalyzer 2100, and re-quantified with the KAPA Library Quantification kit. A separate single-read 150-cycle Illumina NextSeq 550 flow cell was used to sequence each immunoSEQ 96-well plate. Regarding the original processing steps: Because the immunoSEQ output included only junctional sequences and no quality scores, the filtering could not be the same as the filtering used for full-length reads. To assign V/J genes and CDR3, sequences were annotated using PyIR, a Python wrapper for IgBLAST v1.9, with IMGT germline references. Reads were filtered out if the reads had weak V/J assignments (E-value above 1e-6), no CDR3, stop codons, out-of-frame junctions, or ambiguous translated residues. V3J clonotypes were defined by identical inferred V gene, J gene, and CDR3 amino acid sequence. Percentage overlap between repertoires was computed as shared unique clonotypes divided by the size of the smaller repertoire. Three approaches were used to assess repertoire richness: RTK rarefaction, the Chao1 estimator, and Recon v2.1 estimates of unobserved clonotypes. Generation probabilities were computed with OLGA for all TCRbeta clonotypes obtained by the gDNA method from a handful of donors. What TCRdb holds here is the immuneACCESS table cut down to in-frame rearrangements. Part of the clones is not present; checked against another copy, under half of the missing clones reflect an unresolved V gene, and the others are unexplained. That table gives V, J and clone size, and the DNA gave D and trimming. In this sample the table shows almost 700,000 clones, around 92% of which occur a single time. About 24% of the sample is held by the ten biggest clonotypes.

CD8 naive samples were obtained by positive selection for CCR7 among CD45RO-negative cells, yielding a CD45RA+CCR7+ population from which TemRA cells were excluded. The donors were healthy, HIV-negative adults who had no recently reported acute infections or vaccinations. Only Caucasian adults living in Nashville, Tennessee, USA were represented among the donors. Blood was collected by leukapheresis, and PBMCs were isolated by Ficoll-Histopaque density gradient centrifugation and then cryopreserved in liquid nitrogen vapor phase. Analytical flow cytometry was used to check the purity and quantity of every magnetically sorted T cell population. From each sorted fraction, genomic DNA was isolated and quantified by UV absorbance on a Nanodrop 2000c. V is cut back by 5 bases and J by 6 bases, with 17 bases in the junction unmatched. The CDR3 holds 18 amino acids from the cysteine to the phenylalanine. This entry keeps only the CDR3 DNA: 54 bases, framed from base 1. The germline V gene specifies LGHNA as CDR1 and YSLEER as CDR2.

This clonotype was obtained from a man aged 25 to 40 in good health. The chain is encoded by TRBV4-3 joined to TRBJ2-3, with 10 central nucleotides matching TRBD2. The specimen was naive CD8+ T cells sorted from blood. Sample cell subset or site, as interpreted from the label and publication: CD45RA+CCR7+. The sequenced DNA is TGCGCCAGCAGCAAAACCGGAGGGCTAGCGGGAGTACTGGATACGCAGTATTTT. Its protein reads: CASSKTGGLAGVLDTQYF.